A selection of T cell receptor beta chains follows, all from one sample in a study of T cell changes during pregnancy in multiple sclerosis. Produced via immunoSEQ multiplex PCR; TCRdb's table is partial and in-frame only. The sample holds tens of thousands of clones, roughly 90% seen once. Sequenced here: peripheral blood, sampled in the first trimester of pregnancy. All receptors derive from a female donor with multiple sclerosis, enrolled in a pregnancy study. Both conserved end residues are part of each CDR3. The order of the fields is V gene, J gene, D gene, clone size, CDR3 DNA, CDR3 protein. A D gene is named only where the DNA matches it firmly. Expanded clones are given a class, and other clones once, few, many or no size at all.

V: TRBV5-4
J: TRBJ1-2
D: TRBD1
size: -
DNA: TGTGCCAGCAGCTTGCAGGGGGGTAGCATAGGCTACACCTTC
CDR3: CASSLQGGSIGYTF

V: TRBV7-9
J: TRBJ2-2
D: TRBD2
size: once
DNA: TGTGCCAGCAGCCCAAGCGGGAGCGTCACCGGGGAGCTGTTTTTT
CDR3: CASSPSGSVTGELFF

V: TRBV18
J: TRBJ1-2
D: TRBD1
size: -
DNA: TGTGCCAGCTCACAGGGGGCCTCTAACTATGGCTACACCTTC
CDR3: CASSQGASNYGYTF

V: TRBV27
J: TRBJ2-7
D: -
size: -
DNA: TGTGCCAGCAGTTTATCGGCCGGGAACGAGCAGTACTTC
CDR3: CASSLSAGNEQYF

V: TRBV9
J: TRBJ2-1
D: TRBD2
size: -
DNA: TGTGCCAGCAGCGGATGGACTAGCGGGAATAACAATGAGCAGTTCTTC
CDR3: CASSGWTSGNNNEQFF

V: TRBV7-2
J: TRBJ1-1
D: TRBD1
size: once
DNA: TGTGCCAGCAGCTGGGGACAGAGGAACACTGAAGCTTTCTTT
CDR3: CASSWGQRNTEAFF

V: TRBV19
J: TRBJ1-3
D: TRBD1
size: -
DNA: TGTGCCAGTACCTGGGACAGCATGTCCTCTGGAAACACCATATATTTT
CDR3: CASTWDSMSSGNTIYF

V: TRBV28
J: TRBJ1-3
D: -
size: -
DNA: TGTGCCAGCAGTTTATGGACTACTGGCGGCTCTGGAAACACCATATATTTT
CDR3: CASSLWTTGGSGNTIYF

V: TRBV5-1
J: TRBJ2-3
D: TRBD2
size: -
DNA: TGCGCCAGCAGTCTGAGTGGGGATCGGCGGGAGTTAACAGATACGCAGTATTTT
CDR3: CASSLSGDRRELTDTQYF

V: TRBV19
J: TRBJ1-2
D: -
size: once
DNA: TGTGCCAGGGGGGGGATGACTCTTTTTGCCGTCAACTATGGCTACACCTTC
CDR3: CARGGMTLFAVNYGYTF

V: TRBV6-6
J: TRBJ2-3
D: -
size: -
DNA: TGTGCCAGCAGTTTATTGGCGGATTTCCATACGCAGTATTTT
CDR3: CASSLLADFHTQYF

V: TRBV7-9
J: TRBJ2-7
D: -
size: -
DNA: TGTGCCAGCAGCTCCCGAGCGGAGGGAGTGGGCGAGCAGTACTTC
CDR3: CASSSRAEGVGEQYF

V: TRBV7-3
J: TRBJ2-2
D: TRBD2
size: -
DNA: TGTGCCAGCAGCTTAACCGGGAGGGCAGGGACCGGGGAGCTGTTTTTT
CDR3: CASSLTGRAGTGELFF

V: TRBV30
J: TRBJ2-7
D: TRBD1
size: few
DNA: TGTGCCTGGAGGCATAAGGTAGCAACAGGGGATTCCTACGAGCAGTACTTC
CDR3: CAWRHKVATGDSYEQYF

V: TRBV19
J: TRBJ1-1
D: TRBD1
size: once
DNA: TGTGCCAGTAGTACGGACAGGGGTGGGTCCGGCACTGAAGCTTTCTTT
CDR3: CASSTDRGGSGTEAFF

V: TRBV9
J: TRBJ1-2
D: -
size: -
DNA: TGTGCCAGCAGCGCCTCTAGCAGGGGTAGGGAAGAGGGAAACTATGGCTACACCTTC
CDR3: CASSASSRGREEGNYGYTF

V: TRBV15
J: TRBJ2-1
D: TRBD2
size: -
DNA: TGTGCCACCAGCAGAGATATAGGTGCGGGACTAGCGGGAGTCGATGAGCAGTTCTTC
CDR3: CATSRDIGAGLAGVDEQFF

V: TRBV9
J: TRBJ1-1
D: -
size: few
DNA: TGTGCCAGCAGCGTAGAGCCCGGTGAAGCTTTCTTT
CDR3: CASSVEPGEAFF

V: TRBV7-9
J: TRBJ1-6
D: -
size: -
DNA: TGTGCCAGCAGCTTAGGGTCAGGGTTCTACAATTCACCCCTCCACTTT
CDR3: CASSLGSGFYNSPLHF

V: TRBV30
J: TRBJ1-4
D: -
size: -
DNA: TGTGCCTGGAGTGTACAATCTGGGAGAGAAAAACTGTTTTTT
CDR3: CAWSVQSGREKLFF

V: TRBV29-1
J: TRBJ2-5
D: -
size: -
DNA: TGCAGCCCTTGTGGTTGGCGGGTCCGGACTAAAGAGACCCAGTACTTC
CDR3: CSPCGWRVRTKETQYF

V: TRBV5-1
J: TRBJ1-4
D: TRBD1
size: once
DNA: TGCGCCAGCAGCTTGCCATCTACAGGGGATGCAACTAATGAAAAACTGTTTTTT
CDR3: CASSLPSTGDATNEKLFF

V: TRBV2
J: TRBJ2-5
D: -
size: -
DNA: TGTGCCAGCAGTGTCTACCAAGAGACCCAGTACTTC
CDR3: CASSVYQETQYF

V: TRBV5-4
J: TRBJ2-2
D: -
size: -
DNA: TGTGCCAGCAGTTTCAGGGGCGCCGGGGAGCTGTTTTTT
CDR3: CASSFRGAGELFF

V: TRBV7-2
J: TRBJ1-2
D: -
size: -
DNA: TGTGCCAGCAGCAGCTTGTATGGCTACACCTTC
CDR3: CASSSLYGYTF

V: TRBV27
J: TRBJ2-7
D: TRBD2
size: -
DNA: TGTGCCAGCAGTCCCCGACTAGCGGGAGGGGAGCAGTACTTC
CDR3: CASSPRLAGGEQYF

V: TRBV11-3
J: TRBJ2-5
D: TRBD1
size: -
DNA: TGTGCCAGCAGCTCGGGACAGCAAGAGACCCAGTACTTC
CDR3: CASSSGQQETQYF

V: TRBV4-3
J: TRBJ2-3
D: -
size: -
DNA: TGCGCCAGCAGCCAAGGCACAGGGCGCGCAGATACGCAGTATTTT
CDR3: CASSQGTGRADTQYF

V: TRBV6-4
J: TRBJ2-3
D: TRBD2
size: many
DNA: TGTGCCAGCAGTGACGCGGGCGGGAGGGGCACAGATACGCAGTATTTT
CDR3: CASSDAGGRGTDTQYF